The 13 T cell receptor beta chains presented below share a single source sample, sequenced in a study of blood T cell repertoires in COVID-19. TCRdb's copy holds only in-frame clones and misses some; the assay was immunoSEQ multiplex PCR. This table has about 93,000 clones, 70% to 80% appearing once. The sample was peripheral blood. The receptors were gathered from a human donor in a cohort sampled during active COVID-19.

The V call is TRBV19, the J call TRBJ2-2; D uncertain. The CDR3 contains 12 residues. Deletions cut 5 bases from V and 6 bases from J, with 7 bases between. Germline CDR1 is LNHDA and CDR2 is SQIVND (reference sequence). This CDR3 is CASSVGAGELFF. CDR3 nucleotide sequence: TGTGCCAGTAGTGTCGGAGCCGGGGAGCTGTTTTTT.

This clone was observed a handful of times. The rearrangement links TRBV7-7 to TRBJ1-2; TRBD1 is a possible D gene (6 bases). The CDR3 runs 14 residues. V was pared by 2 bases and J by 7 bases, with 14 bases between. CDR1 SSHAT and CDR2 FNYEAQ come from the germline V gene (reference sequence). The CDR3 nucleotides read TGTGCCAGCAGCTTACCGCGACAGGCGAGTGGCTACACCTTC. Its protein is CASSLPRQASGYTF.

This chain joins TRBV12-3 or TRBV12-4 and TRBJ1-1, with a weak D call TRBD1 (6 bases). Between the trimmed V and J ends, which lost 7 bases and 7 bases, there was a span of 16 bases. The CDR3 is 13 residues long. CDR3 sequence reads: CASTSGRDIEAFF. In DNA form, the CDR3 reads TGTGCCAGCACCTCCGGTAGGGACATTGAAGCTTTCTTT.

V and J are TRBV9 and TRBJ1-2; D gene uncertain. The germline gives CDR1 SGDLS, CDR2 YYNGEE. The CDR3 loop spans 12 amino acids. Trimming stripped 1 base from V and 8 bases from J, with 9 bases between. The CDR3 sequence: CASSVSGIGYTF. Here the CDR3 DNA reads TGTGCCAGCAGCGTAAGCGGCATCGGCTACACCTTC.

V is TRBV29-1 and J is TRBJ2-3; unclear D gene. V was cut by 5 bases and J by 0 bases, with 12 bases left in between. The CDR3 is 14 residues long. The germline CDR1 and CDR2 sequences are SQVTM and ANQGSEA. The CDR3 protein is CSVLSLQSTDTQYF. The CDR3 DNA follows: TGCAGCGTTCTCTCGCTACAGAGCACAGATACGCAGTATTTT.

The chain's CDR3 is CASRVAGGPYEQYF. The CDR3 DNA follows: TGTGCCAGCAGAGTAGCGGGAGGGCCATACGAGCAGTACTTC. The V call is TRBV2, the J call TRBJ2-7, with 11 bases that match TRBD2. Germline values: CDR1 SNHLY, CDR2 FYNNEI. CDR3 length: 14 residues. V was clipped by 6 bases and J by 4 bases; unmatched bases: 5.

Comments on this clone: The junction and the germline gene differ at one end; a read error may be behind it. The J gene is TRBJ2-7, the V gene TRBV2; 7 positions match TRBD1. This CDR3 spans 14 amino acids. Germline CDR1 reads SNHLY; CDR2 reads FYNNEI. CDR3 sequence: CASREGGFSAEQYF. The CDR3 nucleotides are TGTGCCAGCAGGGAAGGGGGCTTTTCGGCCGAGCAGTACTTC. Filled out from reference TRBV2 and TRBJ2-7, the complete variable domain reads EPEVTQTPSHQVTQMGQEVILRCVPISNHLYFYWYRQILGQKVEFLVSFYNNEISEKSEIFDDQFSVERPDGSNFTLKIRSTKLEDSAMYFCASREGGFSAEQYFGPGTRLTVT.

V and J are TRBV18 and TRBJ2-3; D is ambiguous. This CDR3 has 12 residues. Germline-derived CDR1 and CDR2 are KGHSH and LQKENI. The ends were cut back, 8 bases at V and 4 bases at J, with 10 bases in the middle. CDR3 protein: CASQIQSDTQYF. The CDR3 DNA reads as TGTGCCAGCCAGATACAGTCAGATACGCAGTATTTT.

V usage is TRBV28 and J usage is TRBJ1-6; TRBD1 agrees at 9 bases. The CDR3 contains 15 residues. Losses at the gene ends were 6 bases for V and 7 bases for J; bases not matched to a gene: 7. Germline V gene lookup returns CDR1 MDHEN and CDR2 SYDVKM. Here the CDR3 reads CASSSQGAGNSPLHF. In DNA, the CDR3 is TGTGCCAGCAGCTCACAGGGGGCCGGGAATTCACCCCTCCACTTT.

V usage is TRBV7-3 and J usage is TRBJ2-2; TRBD1 is a possible D gene (6 bases). The CDR3 runs to 16 residues. CDR1 is SGHTA and CDR2 is FQGTGA in the germline V gene. Trimming shortened V by 3 bases and J by 5 bases, and 16 bases separated the two germline ends. CDR3 DNA sequence: TGTGCCAGCAGCTTTTGGGGCAGGGGAGAGACCGGGGAGCTGTTTTTT. It encodes CASSFWGRGETGELFF. The full variable domain, with the rest looked up from reference TRBV7-3 and TRBJ2-2, is GAGVSQTPSNKVTEKGKYVELRCDPISGHTALYWYRQSLGQGPEFLIYFQGTGAADDSGLPNDRFFAVRPEGSVSTLKIQRTERGDSAVYLCASSFWGRGETGELFFGEGSRLTVL.

V and J are TRBV5-6 and TRBJ1-5; D not resolved. The CDR3 loop spans 14 amino acids. The germline V gene has CDR1 SGHDT and CDR2 YYEEEE. V was pared by 0 bases and J by 0 bases, with 4 bases between. The chain's CDR3 is CASSLERSNQPQHF. CDR3 coding DNA: TGTGCCAGCAGCTTGGAGCGTAGCAATCAGCCCCAGCATTTT.

V gene TRBV7-3 combines with J gene TRBJ2-5; 8 nucleotides line up with TRBD2. V trimming: 4 bases; J trimming: 4 bases; junction bases outside the gene matches: 2. This CDR3 spans 13 amino acids. Germline V gene sequence: CDR1 SGHTA, CDR2 FQGTGA. CDR3 region: CASSSGGAETQYF. CDR3 coding DNA: TGTGCCAGCAGCTCCGGGGGGGCAGAGACCCAGTACTTC.

V usage is TRBV7-8 and J usage is TRBJ2-7, with 9 nucleotides matching TRBD1. This CDR3 has 15 residues. The J segment lost 7 bases and the V segment lost 0 bases, leaving 7 bases of the junction unmatched. Germline V lookup: CDR1 SGHVS, CDR2 FQNEAQ. CDR3 in DNA: TGTGCCAGCAGCTTAGCGTGGACAGGGGCGGGGGAGCAGTACTTC. Amino acids: CASSLAWTGAGEQYF.